Below, 20 T cell receptor beta chains from the same sample are listed, as sequenced in a study of vaccination and CD4 T cells after COVID-19. The sample's treatment: approximately 9-day PBMC culture with coronavirus spike peptide pools or control peptides (ViraFEST assay). The Oncomine TCR Beta short-read assay sequenced DNA from cultured CD4+ T cells. TCRdb used MiXCR to reprocess the PCR reads, holding one entry per CDR3 protein. The sample has 12,000 or so distinct CDR3 sequences, under 65% seen once. These TCRs' antigens remain unknown. Sequenced: CD4+ T cells from blood, cultured in vitro. The source is a human donor who had recovered from COVID-19.

The chain employs TRBV19 and TRBJ1-5; TRBD1 matches at 10 bases. There are 16 residues in the CDR3. With V trimmed by 5 bases and J by 0 bases, 4 bases remained unmatched. Germline-derived CDR1 and CDR2 are LNHDA and SQIVND (reference sequence). DNA of the CDR3: TGTGCCAGTAGTTGGACAGGGGGGTATAGCAATCAGCCCCAGCATTTT. This translates into CASSWTGGYSNQPQHF.

This sequence joins TRBV12-3 or TRBV12-4 and TRBJ1-1; D unresolved. Trimming stripped 8 bases from V and 5 bases from J, with 12 bases between. The CDR3 runs to 12 residues. DNA of the CDR3: TGTGCCAGCGGACCGAGGCGGACTGAAGCTTTCTTT. Protein: CASGPRRTEAFF.

This clonotype turned up a few times. CDR3 region: CASSLLWGTGVRNTIYF. The CDR3 DNA is TGTGCCAGCAGTTTATTATGGGGGACAGGGGTACGAAACACCATATATTTT. This chain joins TRBV12-3 or TRBV12-4 and TRBJ1-3, with 10 bases aligning to TRBD1. With V trimmed by 2 bases and J by 5 bases, 9 bases remained unmatched. This CDR3 spans 17 amino acids.

The count of this clonotype is one. The chain has TRBV6-5 and TRBJ1-5; no definite D call. There are 13 residues in the CDR3. V shed 2 bases and J shed 5 bases, with 7 bases lying between them. Germline CDR1 MNHEY, CDR2 SVGAGI. The CDR3 DNA sequence: TGTGCCAGCAGTTACACCGGCTATCAGCCCCAGCATTTT. Encoded protein: CASSYTGYQPQHF.

The chain combines TRBV30 with TRBJ2-1; 11 nucleotides agree with TRBD1. CDR3 length: 14 amino acids. Germline CDR1 reads GTSNPN; CDR2 reads SVGIG (reference sequence). J gave up 6 bases and V 2 bases, and 3 bases lay outside the gene matches. CDR3 sequence reads: CAWSTGQGVNEQFF. CDR3 coding DNA: TGTGCCTGGAGTACGGGACAGGGGGTCAATGAGCAGTTCTTC.

The V call is TRBV6-1, the J call TRBJ1-3; 7 nucleotides line up with TRBD1. The V segment lost 7 bases and the J segment 2 bases; nucleotides outside the gene matches: 2. Germline lookup yields CDR1 MNHNS and CDR2 SASEGT. The CDR3 contains 13 residues. The CDR3 sequence is CASKQGTGNTIYF. The DNA for the CDR3 is TGTGCCAGCAAACAGGGGACTGGAAACACCATATATTTT.

This chain uses TRBV4-1 with TRBJ1-1; perhaps TRBD1 as D (6 bases). With 3 bases removed from V and 2 bases from J, the gap between germline ends came to 13 bases. From germline, CDR1 is MGHRA and CDR2 YSYEKL. This CDR3 comprises 15 residues. The CDR3 region has the DNA TGCGCCAGCAGCCATTTAGGGGGACTCAACACTGAAGCTTTCTTT. Its translation: CASSHLGGLNTEAFF.

The chain has TRBV20-1 and TRBJ2-3, with 9 bases matching TRBD2. The CDR3 is 19 residues long. From germline, CDR1 is DFQATT and CDR2 SNEGSKA (reference sequence). Losses at the gene ends were 4 bases for V and 2 bases for J; bases not matched to a gene: 19. CDR3 in DNA: TGCAGTGCTACTAGTCGACCCCAGGGGCTAGCGGGGATCACAGATACGCAGTATTTT. Translation: CSATSRPQGLAGITDTQYF.

This clonotype showed up just a few times. J is TRBJ1-5 and V is TRBV20-1; the D gene is possibly TRBD1 (6 bases). Trimming shortened V by 4 bases and J by 5 bases, and 27 bases separated the two germline ends. Looked up from germline, CDR1 is DFQATT and CDR2 is SNEGSKA (reference sequence). The CDR3 extends over 18 amino acids. The chain's CDR3 is CSATPGAQRPFAYQPQHF. DNA for the CDR3: TGCAGTGCTACCCCGGGGGCGCAGAGACCTTTCGCTTATCAGCCCCAGCATTTT.

The chain is built from TRBV6-1 and TRBJ2-4, with TRBD2 identical over 9 bases. Germline V gene sequence: CDR1 MNHNS, CDR2 SASEGT. CDR3 length equals 15 residues. Unmatched junction bases numbered 12, after V lost 6 bases and J lost 9 bases. The chain's CDR3 is CASSDYGGGAAIQYF. The CDR3 bases are TGTGCCAGCAGCGATTATGGCGGGGGGGCTGCCATTCAGTACTTC.

This clonotype was counted a few times. CDR3 region: CSARDLARGTDTQYF. The CDR3 DNA follows: TGCAGTGCTAGAGATTTAGCGCGGGGCACAGATACGCAGTATTTT. The chain combines TRBV20-1 with TRBJ2-3; D possibly corresponds to TRBD2 (5 bases). The CDR3 has 15 residues. CDR1 DFQATT and CDR2 SNEGSKA come from the germline V gene (reference sequence). Trimming pared 0 bases from V and 1 base from J, leaving 11 bases between.

The chain is built from TRBV20-1 and TRBJ1-4; D gene unclear. V was pared by 0 bases and J by 7 bases, with 12 bases between. From germline, CDR1 is DFQATT and CDR2 SNEGSKA (reference sequence). The CDR3 spans 14 residues. CDR3 loop: CSARDPGKGEKLFF. The CDR3 nucleotides read TGCAGTGCTAGAGATCCGGGAAAGGGTGAAAAACTGTTTTTT.

The chain employs TRBV6-1 and TRBJ2-1; D gene ambiguous. V gave up 4 bases and J gave up 0 bases, with 13 bases separating them. The CDR3 loop spans 16 amino acids. Germline V lookup: CDR1 MNHNS, CDR2 SASEGT. The CDR3 here is CASSVTLEISYNEQFF. CDR3 coding DNA: TGTGCCAGCAGTGTGACTCTCGAGATCTCCTACAATGAGCAGTTCTTC.

This clonotype came up a few times. The DNA for the CDR3 is TGTGCCTGGACGGATAGGACTAGGACTAACACCGGGGAGCTGTTTTTT. This codes for CAWTDRTRTNTGELFF. The chain couples TRBV30 to TRBJ2-2, with 7 bases lining up with TRBD2. CDR1 and CDR2 (germline): GTSNPN, SVGIG (reference sequence). The trim removed 4 bases at V and 2 bases at J, leaving 10 bases unmatched. CDR3 size: 16 residues. Drawing the rest from reference TRBV30 and TRBJ2-2, the complete variable domain is SQTIHQWPATLVQPVGSPLSLECTVEGTSNPNLYWYRQAAGRGLQLLFYSVGIGQISSEVPQNLSASRPQDRQFILSSKKLLLSDSGFYLCAWTDRTRTNTGELFFGEGSRLTVL.

The V and J genes are TRBV5-1 and TRBJ2-3; 9 positions agree with TRBD2. The CDR3 extends over 19 amino acids. Germline lookup yields CDR1 SGHRS and CDR2 YFSETQ. Trimming cost V 3 bases and J 2 bases; bases outside gene matches: 16. CDR3 sequence: CASSSFSRLAGRDTDTQYF. The CDR3 DNA reads TGCGCCAGCAGCTCTTTCTCTCGGCTAGCGGGGAGAGACACAGATACGCAGTATTTT.

The rearrangement joins TRBV11-2 to TRBJ1-1; no reliable D call. The CDR3 loop spans 15 amino acids. V was cut by 4 bases and J by 4 bases, with 16 bases left in between. CDR1 is SGHAT and CDR2 is FQNNGV in the germline V gene. The CDR3 sequence: CASSSLGWVFTEAFF. The CDR3 region has the DNA TGTGCCAGCAGCTCCCTTGGGTGGGTTTTCACTGAAGCTTTCTTT.

The chain recombines TRBV4-1 with TRBJ1-5; no clear D gene. The CDR3 is 17 amino acids. V was cut by 0 bases and J by 4 bases, with 16 bases left in between. Germline lookup yields CDR1 MGHRA and CDR2 YSYEKL. The DNA of the CDR3 is TGCGCCAGCAGCCAAGATGATGGAGGGTTCGCTAATCAGCCCCAGCATTTT. Its translation is CASSQDDGGFANQPQHF.

The rearrangement joins TRBV11-1 to TRBJ2-7, with 8 bases matching TRBD1. The V gene end was trimmed by 5 bases and the J gene end by 2 bases; junction bases not matched to a gene: 2. The CDR3 loop spans 13 amino acids. Germline CDR1 SGHAT, CDR2 FQDESV (reference sequence). The CDR3 DNA reads as TGTGCCAGCAGCCGACAGGGGACCTACGAGCAGTACTTC. This sequence encodes CASSRQGTYEQYF.

This chain connects TRBV27 to TRBJ1-2; D possibly corresponds to TRBD1 (5 bases). The germline V gene has CDR1 MNHEY and CDR2 SMNVEV (reference sequence). The V and J ends lost 3 bases and 6 bases respectively, with 11 bases between them. The CDR3 loop spans 13 amino acids. The DNA of the CDR3 is TGTGCCAGCAGTTTCCAGGGCGGGAATGGCTACACCTTC. Translation gives CASSFQGGNGYTF.

This clonotype came up a few times. The rearrangement uses TRBV30 and TRBJ1-5; D is ambiguous. The CDR3 sequence is 15 residues long. CDR1 is GTSNPN, CDR2 SVGIG, per germline (reference sequence). V was clipped by 2 bases and J by 6 bases, with 17 bases between them. CDR3 sequence: CAWSPRGILGQPQHF. Here the CDR3 DNA reads TGTGCCTGGAGTCCCCGAGGGATTTTAGGTCAGCCCCAGCATTTT.